Listed below are T cell receptor beta chains from one sample, sequenced in a study of human T cells and chemical hapten exposure. TCRdb called the RACE reads again in MiXCR, with one record for every CDR3 protein. The profile shows approximately 110,000 distinct CDR3 sequences, about a tenth of them singletons. The starting material was whole blood, obtained in connection with sensitization to the hapten diphenylcyclopropenone (DPC). The receptors were gathered from a woman aged 40 to 50 with alopecia areata. Some clones in this sample may be carry-over from other donors' samples. CDR3s include the opening cysteine and the closing phenylalanine or tryptophan. D genes are given only for firm matches. Some rows mark clone size as missing; the rest say once, few, many or name a class of expanded clone.

TRBJ2-5,TRBV5-1,.,few,TGCGCCAGCAGCTTGCGCAGGGAAGAGACCCAGTACTTC,CASSLRREETQYF
TRBJ2-7,TRBV4-3,TRBD2,many,TGCGCCAGCAGCCACGGACTAGCGGGGGGTGCCCTGATTAACGAGCAGTACTTC,CASSHGLAGGALINEQYF
TRBJ1-5,TRBV5-5,.,few,TGTGCCAGCAGCCCAGTTGCGAAAGATCAGCCCCAGCATTTT,CASSPVAKDQPQHF
TRBJ2-1,TRBV6-6,.,few,TGTGCCAGCGGTCACTACAATGAGCAGTTCTTC,CASGHYNEQFF
TRBJ2-7,TRBV5-1,.,.,TGCGCCAGCAGCCCCTTCGGCGGGGTTTCCGAGCAGTACTTC,CASSPFGGVSEQYF
TRBJ1-4,TRBV3-1,.,.,TGTGCCAGCAGCCAAGAGGGGGCGGGTAATGAAAAACTGTTTTTT,CASSQEGAGNEKLFF
TRBJ2-5,TRBV7-2,.,.,TGTGCCAGCAGCCGGCACGCCGGGATCCAAGAGACCCAGTACTTC,CASSRHAGIQETQYF
TRBJ1-2,TRBV18,TRBD1,many,TGTGCCAGCTCACCTCAGACAGGGGACGGCTACACCTTC,CASSPQTGDGYTF
TRBJ1-1,TRBV11-2,TRBD1,.,TGTGCCAGCAGCTTAGCCCCGACAGGGGCGGAGGCTGAAGCTTTCTTT,CASSLAPTGAEAEAFF
TRBJ2-5,TRBV7-2,.,many,TGTGCCAGCAGCTTCGGCGCTGGAGAGACCCAGTACTTC,CASSFGAGETQYF
TRBJ2-7,TRBV20-1,.,.,TGCAGTGCTAGCGGGGGCGCCCCCCGCGAGCAGTACTTC,CSASGGAPREQYF
TRBJ1-6,TRBV4-1,.,many,TGCGCCAGCAGCCAAGCCGCTCCGACCTTTAGCTCCTATAATTCACCCCTCCACTTT,CASSQAAPTFSSYNSPLHF
TRBJ1-5,TRBV20-1,.,few,TGCAGTGCTAGTCCCCCCGGATTGCTATCCCAGCATTTT,CSASPPGLLSQHF
TRBJ2-3,TRBV25-1,.,once,TGTGCCAGCAGTGAGGGGGGAAGCACAGATACGCAGTATTTT,CASSEGGSTDTQYF
TRBJ2-6,TRBV7-9,.,few,TGTGCCAGCAGCTTAGCGGTCTGGCGGCACTCTGGGGCCAACGTCCTGACTTTC,CASSLAVWRHSGANVLTF
TRBJ2-4,TRBV4-3,.,many,TGCGCCAGCAGCCAAGATTCAGTGACAGATGGGGCCAAAAACATTCAGTACTTC,CASSQDSVTDGAKNIQYF
TRBJ1-2,TRBV9,.,.,TGTGCCAGCAGCGTAGGGACCGATTATGGCTACACCTTC,CASSVGTDYGYTF
TRBJ1-2,TRBV6-5,.,many,TGTGCCAGCAGTTACTCGATAATGCCCGGCCCCTATGGCTACACCTTC,CASSYSIMPGPYGYTF
TRBJ1-4,TRBV11-2,.,.,TGTGCCAGCAGCCCAATGGCGGGGAATGAAAAACTGTTTTTT,CASSPMAGNEKLFF